What follows are 14 T cell receptor beta chains derived from one specimen sequenced in a study of T cells in Graves' hyperthyroidism and ophthalmopathy. The source material, RNA transcripts, was used to amplify TCR beta CDR3 regions. Carried out on the TCR CDR3, a first-round RT-PCR used the HTBI primer set. TCRdb reanalysed the multiplex PCR reads using MiXCR and keeps one entry per CDR3 protein. The sample includes hundreds of thousands of distinct CDR3 sequences, about 15% of them seen just once. The specimen sequenced was blood. The receptors stem from a woman aged 50 to 60 with Graves' ophthalmopathy.

CDR3 region: CASSLVRAEGYEQYF. For the CDR3, the DNA is TGCGCCAGCAGCTTGGTGCGGGCCGAAGGGTACGAGCAGTACTTC. The chain recombines TRBV5-1 with TRBJ2-7; D is perhaps TRBD2 (5 bases). The CDR3 has 15 residues. Looked up from germline, CDR1 is SGHRS and CDR2 is YFSETQ. Trimming cost V 0 bases and J 4 bases, with 14 bases left between them. The complete variable domain, with remaining parts taken from reference TRBV5-1 and TRBJ2-7, reads KAGVTQTPRYLIKTRGQQVTLSCSPISGHRSVSWYQQTPGQGLQFLFEYFSETQRNKGNFPGRFSGRQFSNSRSEMNVSTLELGDSALYLCASSLVRAEGYEQYFGPGTRLTVT.

This clonotype was counted between two and nine times. The chain joins TRBV4-1 to TRBJ2-7; a weak D match, TRBD1 (6 bases). CDR1 MGHRA and CDR2 YSYEKL come from the germline V gene. The CDR3 is 15 residues long. The V gene lost 5 bases and the J gene lost 4 bases, with 18 bases spanning the gap. The CDR3 here is CASSRAGASPYEQYF. CDR3 coding DNA: TGCGCCAGCAGCAGGGCAGGGGCTTCCCCTTACGAGCAGTACTTC.

The rearrangement joins TRBV7-3 to TRBJ2-2; possibly TRBD1 for D (5 bases). This CDR3 spans 15 amino acids. Germline CDR1 is SGHTA and CDR2 is FQGTGA. V shed 5 bases and J shed 5 bases, with 15 bases lying between them. CDR3 amino acids: CASSPRQTVTGELFF. Written as DNA, the CDR3 is TGTGCCAGCAGCCCCCGACAGACCGTGACCGGGGAGCTGTTTTTT.

This clonotype has ten or more counts. V gene TRBV12-3 or TRBV12-4 combines with J gene TRBJ1-1; no clear D. V was shortened by 4 bases and J by 6 bases, with 6 bases between the two germline ends. The CDR3 loop spans 11 amino acids. CDR3 protein: CASSSESEAFF. The DNA for the CDR3 is TGTGCCAGCAGTTCCGAGTCTGAAGCTTTCTTT.

This clonotype was counted ten times or more. The genes are TRBV28 and TRBJ1-2, with 9 bases lining up with TRBD1. This CDR3 is 16 amino acids long. Germline values: CDR1 MDHEN, CDR2 SYDVKM. V was clipped by 1 base and J by 4 bases; unmatched bases: 7. The chain's CDR3 is CASSLSEQGATYGYTF. In DNA form, the CDR3 reads TGTGCCAGCAGTTTATCGGAACAGGGGGCAACCTATGGCTACACCTTC.

The V call is TRBV14, the J call TRBJ1-4; D perhaps matches TRBD1 (5 bases). Germline-derived CDR1 and CDR2 are SGHDN and FVKESK. The CDR3 is made up of 16 amino acids. The V end was cut by 2 bases, the J end by 6 bases, with 16 bases between. DNA of the CDR3: TGTGCCAGCAGCCAACGAAGGGGTTCGGGGGATGAAAAACTGTTTTTT. Translating it yields CASSQRRGSGDEKLFF.

This clonotype was counted many times. The genes are TRBV3-1 and TRBJ1-2; 9 bases are a match to TRBD1. Germline trimming cut 6 bases from V and 5 bases from J; bases unmatched to any gene: 10. Germline CDR1 and CDR2: LGHDT and YNNKEL (reference sequence). The CDR3 totals 15 residues. As DNA, the CDR3 is TGTGCCAGCAGTTATACGGGACAGGGTGCTTATGGCTACACCTTC. It yields the protein CASSYTGQGAYGYTF. The entire variable domain, with the rest obtained from reference TRBV3-1 and TRBJ1-2, is as follows: DTAVSQTPKYLVTQMGNDKSIKCEQNLGHDTMYWYKQDSKKFLKIMFSYNNKELIINETVPNRFSPKSPDKAHLNLHINSLELGDSAVYFCASSYTGQGAYGYTFGSGTRLTVV.

This chain joins TRBV15 and TRBJ2-1, with a possible D match to TRBD2 (5 bases). The CDR3 length is 13 residues. Germline loops: CDR1 LNHNV, CDR2 YYDKDF (reference sequence). Trimming left V 1 base short and J 12 bases short, with 13 bases between. The CDR3 DNA sequence: TGTGCCACCAGCAGAGGTTCGCTTCGGGGGCAGTTCTTC. This translates into CATSRGSLRGQFF.

This clonotype was recorded at least ten times. This sequence joins TRBV20-1 and TRBJ1-1; no clear D gene. The CDR3 contains 14 residues. Germline-derived CDR1 and CDR2 are DFQATT and SNEGSKA (reference sequence). Trimming took off 0 bases at V and 3 bases at J, with 11 bases between the two ends. The CDR3 region has the DNA TGCAGTGCTAGAGATTCCCAGAGCCACACTGAAGCTTTCTTT. Amino acid sequence: CSARDSQSHTEAFF.

DNA of the CDR3: TGTGCCACCGCGAATCGGAGGGGTTCACCCCTCCACTTT. This sequence encodes CATANRRGSPLHF. The V gene is TRBV6-1, the J gene TRBJ1-6, with TRBD1 as a possible D gene (5 bases). V was clipped by 10 bases and J by 9 bases, with 16 bases between them. The germline V gene encodes CDR1 MNHNS and CDR2 SASEGT. This CDR3 has 13 residues.

The chain links TRBV28 to TRBJ1-5; no clear D gene. CDR1 is MDHEN and CDR2 is SYDVKM in the germline V gene. Trimming cost V 4 bases and J 3 bases, with 10 bases left between them. This CDR3 is built from 14 residues. The CDR3 loop is CASSSPGFNQPQHF. As DNA, the CDR3 is TGTGCCAGCAGTTCCCCAGGATTCAATCAGCCCCAGCATTTT.

This chain links TRBV28 with TRBJ2-7, with TRBD1 as a possible D gene (5 bases). V shed 6 bases and J shed 3 bases, with 15 bases lying between them. Germline CDR1 and CDR2: MDHEN and SYDVKM. CDR3 length: 14 amino acids. The CDR3 nucleotides read TGTGCCAGCAGGATTGACAGATCGCGCTACGAGCAGTACTTC. Translated, it gives CASRIDRSRYEQYF. Drawing the rest from reference TRBV28 and TRBJ2-7, the complete variable domain is DVKVTQSSRYLVKRTGEKVFLECVQDMDHENMFWYRQDPGLGLRLIYFSYDVKMKEKGDIPEGYSVSREKKERFSLILESASTNQTSMYLCASRIDRSRYEQYFGPGTRLTVT.

In its sample, this clonotype was seen many times. The rearrangement uses TRBV20-1 and TRBJ1-5; no reliable D call. The CDR3 covers 16 residues. From germline, CDR1 is DFQATT and CDR2 SNEGSKA (reference sequence). The V end lost 0 bases, the J end lost 0 bases, and 12 bases lay between the germline ends. The CDR3, as DNA: TGCAGTGCTAGAGACCCCCAGGCGGATAGCAATCAGCCCCAGCATTTT. It yields the protein CSARDPQADSNQPQHF.

V usage is TRBV29-1 and J usage is TRBJ2-1; D remains ambiguous. The CDR3 consists of 12 residues. V shed 7 bases and J shed 5 bases, with 12 bases lying between them. Germline CDR1 reads SQVTM; CDR2 reads ANQGSEA. The CDR3 reads CSAQNFHNEQFF. The CDR3 DNA reads as TGCAGCGCCCAAAACTTCCACAATGAGCAGTTCTTC.